This record covers a single T cell receptor (beta chain). This sample was included in a study of T cell changes during pregnancy in multiple sclerosis. Repertoires were generated with immunoSEQ multiplex PCR, while TCRdb's copy carries only in-frame clones and drops some. The profile shows about 36,000 clones, 89% of them singletons. The germline CDR1 and CDR2 sequences are SGHTA and FQGNSA. The V end was cut by 2 bases, the J end by 0 bases, with 11 bases between. The CDR3 consists of 16 residues. This chain links TRBV7-2 with TRBJ2-1, with a tentative D call TRBD2 (6 bases). This receptor was taken from a female donor with multiple sclerosis, enrolled in a pregnancy study. The sequencing here drew on CD8+ T cells from peripheral blood mononuclear cells, taken in the third trimester of pregnancy. CDR3 in amino acids: CASSLIGGSSYNEQFF. CDR3 DNA: TGTGCCAGCAGCTTAATCGGAGGGAGCTCCTACAATGAGCAGTTCTTC. Combining the CDR3 with reference TRBV7-2 and TRBJ2-1 gives the whole variable domain GAGVSQSPSNKVTEKGKDVELRCDPISGHTALYWYRQSLGQGLEFLIYFQGNSAPDKSGLPSDRFSAERTGGSVSTLTIQRTQQEDSAVYLCASSLIGGSSYNEQFFGPGTRLTVL.